Following are 21 T cell receptor beta chains from one sample sequenced in a study of metastatic and nonmetastatic thyroid tumors. Among the patients, none had received any treatment before thyroid surgery. Using MiXCR, TCRdb re-called clones from the PCR reads. The top ten clones hold around a quarter of a sample with about 38,000 clones, over 40% of them seen once. Source material: tumor tissue. Source of these receptors: a male donor with papillary thyroid cancer or a benign thyroid nodule (not recorded which). Some clones in this sample may be carry-over from other donors' samples.

The chain uses TRBV6-4 and TRBJ2-1; D is perhaps TRBD2 (5 bases). Trimming removed 3 bases at V and 0 bases at J, with 12 bases between. This CDR3 comprises 16 residues. Germline V gene data show CDR1 as MRHNA and CDR2 as SNTAGT. The CDR3 coding sequence is TGTGCCAGCAGTGATAGTCTAGCTAACTCCTACAATGAGCAGTTCTTC. It is translated as CASSDSLANSYNEQFF.

The chain combines TRBV5-8 with TRBJ1-5; D is uncertain. From germline, CDR1 is SGHTS and CDR2 YDEGEE. The CDR3 sequence is 15 residues long. The V end was cut by 2 bases, the J end by 4 bases, with 13 bases between. The CDR3 loop reads CASSLYWDRNQPQHF. The CDR3 nucleotides are TGTGCCAGCAGCTTATACTGGGATCGTAATCAGCCCCAGCATTTT.

This chain links TRBV4-3 with TRBJ1-2; possibly TRBD1 for D (5 bases). V lost 5 bases and J 6 bases, leaving 19 bases between the germline ends. The CDR3 is 15 amino acids. Germline-derived CDR1 and CDR2 are LGHNA and YSLEER. CDR3 sequence (DNA): TGCGCCAGCAGCGAGGAGTTTGTGAGGGGAGATGGCTACACCTTC. It encodes CASSEEFVRGDGYTF.

The chain has TRBV28 and TRBJ1-1; 11 bases agree with TRBD1. The CDR3 has 19 residues. Trimming cost V 2 bases and J 1 base; bases outside gene matches: 12. Germline V CDR1 and CDR2: MDHEN, SYDVKM. The CDR3: CASSLLYGTGGWWNTEAFF. In DNA, the CDR3 is TGTGCCAGCAGTTTACTTTACGGGACAGGGGGTTGGTGGAACACTGAAGCTTTCTTT.

This sequence joins TRBV12-3 or TRBV12-4 and TRBJ2-1, with 9 nucleotides matching TRBD2. The CDR3 contains 14 residues. The J segment lost 7 bases and the V segment lost 3 bases, leaving 4 bases of the junction unmatched. CDR3 nucleotide sequence: TGTGCCAGCAGTTTTACTAGCGGGCGGAATGAGCAGTTCTTC. Its translation: CASSFTSGRNEQFF.

This chain connects TRBV12-3 or TRBV12-4 to TRBJ2-5, with 8 positions matching TRBD2. The CDR3 totals 12 residues. With 5 bases clipped from V and 4 bases from J, the junction kept 0 bases outside the gene matches. CDR3 sequence: CASSGTRETQYF. The CDR3 DNA is TGTGCCAGCAGTGGGACTAGAGAGACCCAGTACTTC.

This clone was observed a handful of times. This chain links TRBV2 with TRBJ2-1, with D perhaps TRBD2 (6 bases). The CDR3 covers 15 residues. The germline CDR1 and CDR2 sequences are SNHLY and FYNNEI. The V end lost 2 bases, the J end lost 5 bases, and 13 bases lay between the germline ends. CDR3 sequence: CASSEWRVEDNEQFF. The CDR3 DNA sequence: TGTGCCAGCAGTGAATGGAGGGTTGAGGACAATGAGCAGTTCTTC. Full variable domain (rest looked up from reference TRBV2 and TRBJ2-1): EPEVTQTPSHQVTQMGQEVILRCVPISNHLYFYWYRQILGQKVEFLVSFYNNEISEKSEIFDDQFSVERPDGSNFTLKIRSTKLEDSAMYFCASSEWRVEDNEQFFGPGTRLTVL.

This rearrangement joins TRBV6-1 to TRBJ1-5, with D hard to call. The CDR3 length is 13 residues. The germline V gene has CDR1 MNHNS and CDR2 SASEGT. V was trimmed by 5 bases and J by 4 bases, leaving 9 bases between them. CDR3 residues: CASSTQVNQPQHF. CDR3 DNA: TGTGCCAGCAGTACCCAAGTTAATCAGCCCCAGCATTTT.

The chain is built from TRBV12-3 or TRBV12-4 and TRBJ2-3; 11 positions agree with TRBD2. CDR3 size: 15 residues. The V and J ends lost 7 bases and 2 bases, in that order; junction bases with no gene match: 5. Here the CDR3 reads CASTLGLADTDTQYF. CDR3 nucleotides: TGTGCCAGCACCTTGGGACTAGCGGACACAGATACGCAGTATTTT.

The chain uses TRBV30 and TRBJ1-5; D gene unclear. From germline, CDR1 is GTSNPN and CDR2 SVGIG (reference sequence). With 4 bases removed from V and 6 bases from J, the gap between germline ends came to 13 bases. The CDR3 spans 13 residues. The CDR3 bases are TGTGCCTGGACCAGACCCGGCGGTCAGCCCCAGCATTTT. Its protein is CAWTRPGGQPQHF. Combining the CDR3 with reference TRBV30 and TRBJ1-5 gives the whole variable domain SQTIHQWPATLVQPVGSPLSLECTVEGTSNPNLYWYRQAAGRGLQLLFYSVGIGQISSEVPQNLSASRPQDRQFILSSKKLLLSDSGFYLCAWTRPGGQPQHFGDGTRLSIL.

This clone has a handful of counts. V usage is TRBV12-3 or TRBV12-4 and J usage is TRBJ2-7; D is possibly TRBD1 (6 bases). Trimming removed 8 bases at V and 2 bases at J, with 19 bases between. The CDR3 consists of 15 residues. The CDR3: CASSRSPGEPYEQYF. CDR3 coding DNA: TGTGCCAGCTCCAGATCCCCAGGGGAGCCCTACGAGCAGTACTTC.

This clone turned up a few times. V is TRBV10-1 and J is TRBJ2-3; no firm D call. This CDR3 contains 11 residues. Germline V lookup: CDR1 WNHNN, CDR2 SYGVQD (reference sequence). Trimming took off 7 bases at V and 5 bases at J, with 7 bases between the two ends. The CDR3 nucleotides read TGCGCCAGCATCGGCGGAGATACGCAGTATTTT. This translates into CASIGGDTQYF.

The CDR3 region has the DNA TGTGCCAGCAGCCAAGGGTTAAGTCAACGCACAGATACGCAGTATTTT. Its protein is CASSQGLSQRTDTQYF. This chain joins TRBV4-2 and TRBJ2-3; no clear D. This CDR3 comprises 16 residues. Trimming cost V 1 base and J 1 base, with 12 bases left between them. The germline gives CDR1 LGHNA, CDR2 YNFKEQ.

CDR3 nucleotide sequence: TGCAGTGCTGGGCAGGGGGCGCTGGACATTCAGTACTTC. Encoded protein: CSAGQGALDIQYF. The chain links TRBV20-1 to TRBJ2-4, with 8 bases matching TRBD1. The CDR3 covers 13 residues. V lost 5 bases to trimming and J lost 8 bases; unmatched junction nucleotides: 8. CDR1 DFQATT and CDR2 SNEGSKA come from the germline V gene (reference sequence).

The chain combines TRBV9 with TRBJ2-5; D unclear. Trimming stripped 0 bases from V and 5 bases from J, with 11 bases between. The CDR3 has 14 amino acids. Germline values: CDR1 SGDLS, CDR2 YYNGEE. The CDR3 sequence is CASSVDPQRETQYF. CDR3 coding DNA: TGTGCCAGCAGCGTAGACCCTCAGAGGGAGACCCAGTACTTC.

V is TRBV11-2 and J is TRBJ1-1; no reliable D call. This CDR3 has 15 residues. Germline-derived CDR1 and CDR2 are SGHAT and FQNNGV. The V end was cut by 6 bases, the J end by 2 bases, with 16 bases between. The DNA of the CDR3 is TGTGCCAGCAGTCTGGGGAATGGTCTCAACACTGAAGCTTTCTTT. Its protein product is CASSLGNGLNTEAFF.

This clone was seen a handful of times. This chain uses TRBV6-2 or TRBV6-3 with TRBJ2-7; 13 bases line up with TRBD2. Germline V gene sequence: CDR1 MNHEY, CDR2 SVGEGT. Unmatched junction bases numbered 2, after V lost 6 bases and J lost 3 bases. There are 14 residues in the CDR3. The CDR3 sequence: CASSGLAGDYEQYF. CDR3 nucleotide sequence: TGTGCCAGCAGCGGACTAGCGGGGGACTACGAGCAGTACTTC.

The chain uses TRBV7-8 and TRBJ1-1; D gene uncertain. The CDR3 contains 13 residues. CDR1 is SGHVS and CDR2 is FQNEAQ in the germline V gene. The V gene lost 3 bases and the J gene lost 9 bases, with 14 bases spanning the gap. CDR3 nucleotides: TGTGCCAGCAGCTTTTCTGATCAGAAAAAAGCTTTCTTT. As protein: CASSFSDQKKAFF.

The chain uses TRBV7-2 and TRBJ2-3; 10 bases align to TRBD2. The CDR3 contains 14 residues. The ends lost 6 bases at V and 2 bases at J; junction bases unmatched: 2. Germline V gene data show CDR1 as SGHTA and CDR2 as FQGNSA. Written as DNA, the CDR3 is TGTGCCAGCAGACTAGCGGGGCCCACAGATACGCAGTATTTT. This encodes CASRLAGPTDTQYF.

Many counts were recorded for this clone. A read error is possible here, since a much larger clone lies one base away. This sequence joins TRBV12-3 or TRBV12-4 and TRBJ2-5; TRBD1 agrees at 8 bases. The CDR3 spans 15 residues. The CDR3 spells CASNLLQGQEETQYF. The CDR3 region has the DNA TGTGCCAGCAATTTACTTCAGGGACAGGAAGAGACCCAGTACTTC.

The rearrangement joins TRBV20-1 to TRBJ2-7; TRBD1 matches 7 bases. The germline CDR1 and CDR2 sequences are DFQATT and SNEGSKA (reference sequence). With V trimmed by 4 bases and J by 0 bases, 9 bases remained unmatched. The CDR3 spans 15 residues. The CDR3 here is CSANPETGSSYEQYF. The DNA of the CDR3 is TGCAGTGCTAACCCCGAGACAGGGAGCTCCTACGAGCAGTACTTC.